This TCR beta chain appears in the sequencing data of a study of blood T cells in healthy people across ages. Study information: About one barcoded beta molecule per two T cells came from capture by template switching. The study's findings and limits: What prevented conclusive comparison of naive and antigen-experienced cells was that PBMCs were unsorted.

Using a J-beta primer mix together with a sample-barcoded 5' primer, a second PCR was run for about 6 to 11 cycles. Every cDNA molecule carried a tag from a template-switch adaptor bearing 12 random nucleotides. CDR3-containing paired-end reads numbered at least 3 million in each sample. TCRdb reprocessed the 5' RACE reads with MiXCR, giving one entry per CDR3 protein. The sample has 700,000 or so distinct CDR3 sequences; 40% to 45% are singletons. CDR1 is SGHAT and CDR2 is FQNNGV in the germline V gene. V was clipped by 4 bases and J by 3 bases, with 15 bases between them. The CDR3 spans 16 residues. This clonotype was counted a few times. What it recognizes is unknown.

Sequencing was carried out using blood. This sequence originates from an older man in good health. V is TRBV11-2 and J is TRBJ1-4; a weak D match, TRBD1 (5 bases). The CDR3 DNA reads as TGTGCCAGCAGCTCTGCGGTGGCCAGGGCTAATGAAAAACTGTTTTTT. It encodes CASSSAVARANEKLFF. The whole variable domain, remainder taken from reference TRBV11-2 and TRBJ1-4, is EAGVAQSPRYKIIEKRQSVAFWCNPISGHATLYWYQQILGQGPKLLIQFQNNGVVDDSQLPKDRFSAERLKGVDSTLKIQPAKLEDSAVYLCASSSAVARANEKLFFGSGTQLSVL.